This record looks at one T cell receptor beta chain sequence and its context. The data belong to a study of blood T cell repertoires in COVID-19. For the study at large: The United States, Italy and Spain provided the acute and convalescent COVID-19 samples. Nucleic acid was either cDNA or gDNA, and it came from T cells, B-cell-depleted T cells, or PBMCs.

V gave up 4 bases and J gave up 3 bases; unmatched junction bases: 6. The CDR3 runs 14 residues. In germline, CDR1 is SGHDT, CDR2 YYEEEE. Original data processing: Reference gene primers were amplified, and this amplification served to estimate nucleated cell counts. TCRdb's copy holds only in-frame clones and misses some; the assay was immunoSEQ multiplex PCR. V, J and clone size are taken as reported in that table, and D and trimming were inferred from the DNA itself. Altogether 150,000 to 190,000 clones are present, approximately 92% being singletons, with the ten largest covering approximately 15%.

The sequenced sample was peripheral blood. This rearrangement joins TRBV5-6 to TRBJ2-5; TRBD1 agrees at 7 bases. This TCR was sampled from a woman aged 40 to 49 with acute or convalescent COVID-19. The CDR3 sequence: CASSRQGPKETQYF. For the CDR3, the DNA is TGTGCCAGCAGCAGACAGGGTCCTAAAGAGACCCAGTACTTC.